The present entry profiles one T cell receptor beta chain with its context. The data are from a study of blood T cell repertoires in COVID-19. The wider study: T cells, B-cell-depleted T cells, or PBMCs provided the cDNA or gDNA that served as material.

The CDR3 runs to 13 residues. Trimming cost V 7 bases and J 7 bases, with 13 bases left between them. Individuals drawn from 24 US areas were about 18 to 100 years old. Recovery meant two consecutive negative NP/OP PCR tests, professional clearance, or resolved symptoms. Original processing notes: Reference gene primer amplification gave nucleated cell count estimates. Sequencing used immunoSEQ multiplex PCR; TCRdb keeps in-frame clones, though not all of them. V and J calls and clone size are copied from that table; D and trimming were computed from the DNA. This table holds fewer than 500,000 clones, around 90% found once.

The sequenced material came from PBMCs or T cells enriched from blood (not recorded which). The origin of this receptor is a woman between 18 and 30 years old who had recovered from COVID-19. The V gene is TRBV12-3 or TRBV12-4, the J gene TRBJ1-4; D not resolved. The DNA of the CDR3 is TGTGCCAGCACTGTCGCGGGTGCTGAAAAACTGTTTTTT. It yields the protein CASTVAGAEKLFF.